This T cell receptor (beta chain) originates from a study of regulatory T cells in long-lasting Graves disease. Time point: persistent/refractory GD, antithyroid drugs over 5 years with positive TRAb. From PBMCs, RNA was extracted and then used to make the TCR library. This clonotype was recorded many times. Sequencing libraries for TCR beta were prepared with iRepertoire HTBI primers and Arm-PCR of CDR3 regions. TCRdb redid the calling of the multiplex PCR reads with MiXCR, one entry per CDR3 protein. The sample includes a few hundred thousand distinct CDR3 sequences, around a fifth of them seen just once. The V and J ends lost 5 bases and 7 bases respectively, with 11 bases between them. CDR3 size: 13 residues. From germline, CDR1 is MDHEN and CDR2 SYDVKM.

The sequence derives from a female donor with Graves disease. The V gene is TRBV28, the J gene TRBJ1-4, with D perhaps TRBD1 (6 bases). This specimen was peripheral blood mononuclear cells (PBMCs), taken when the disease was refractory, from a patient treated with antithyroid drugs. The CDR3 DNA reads TGTGCCAGCAGTGACAGGAGGTCTGAAAAACTGTTTTTT. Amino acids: CASSDRRSEKLFF.